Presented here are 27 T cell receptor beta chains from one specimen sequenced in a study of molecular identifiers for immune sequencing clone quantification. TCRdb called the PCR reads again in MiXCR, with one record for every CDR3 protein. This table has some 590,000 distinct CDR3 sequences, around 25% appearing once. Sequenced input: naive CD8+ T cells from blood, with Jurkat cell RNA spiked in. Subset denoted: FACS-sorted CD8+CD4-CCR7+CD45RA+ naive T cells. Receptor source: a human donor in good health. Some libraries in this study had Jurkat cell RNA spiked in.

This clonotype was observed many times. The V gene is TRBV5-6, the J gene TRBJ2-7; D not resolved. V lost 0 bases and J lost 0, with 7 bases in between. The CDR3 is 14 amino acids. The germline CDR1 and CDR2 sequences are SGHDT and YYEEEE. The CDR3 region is CASSLVQISYEQYF. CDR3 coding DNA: TGTGCCAGCAGCTTGGTCCAGATCTCCTACGAGCAGTACTTC. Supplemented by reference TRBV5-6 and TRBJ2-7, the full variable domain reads DAGVTQSPTHLIKTRGQQVTLRCSPKSGHDTVSWYQQALGQGPQFIFQYYEEEERQRGNFPDRFSGHQFPNYSSELNVNALLLGDSALYLCASSLVQISYEQYFGPGTRLTVT.

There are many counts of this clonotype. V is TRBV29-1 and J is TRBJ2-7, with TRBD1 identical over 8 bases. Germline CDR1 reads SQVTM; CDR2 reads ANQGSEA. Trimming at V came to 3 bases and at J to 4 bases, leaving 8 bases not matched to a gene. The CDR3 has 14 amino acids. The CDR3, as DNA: TGCAGCGTTGAGTTCCAGGGGGCGCGGTACGAGCAGTACTTC. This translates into CSVEFQGARYEQYF.

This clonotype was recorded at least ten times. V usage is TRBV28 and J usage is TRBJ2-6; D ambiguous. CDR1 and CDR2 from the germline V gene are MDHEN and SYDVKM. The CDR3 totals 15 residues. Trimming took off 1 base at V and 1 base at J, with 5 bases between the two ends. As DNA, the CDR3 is TGTGCCAGCAGTTTATTTGGGTCTGGGGCCAACGTCCTGACTTTC. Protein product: CASSLFGSGANVLTF.

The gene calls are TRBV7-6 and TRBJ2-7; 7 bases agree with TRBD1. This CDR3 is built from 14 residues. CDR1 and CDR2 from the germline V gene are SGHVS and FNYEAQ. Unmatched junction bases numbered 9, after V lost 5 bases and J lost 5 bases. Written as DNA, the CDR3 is TGTGCCAGCAGCACCCGGACAGGTGTTCACGAGCAGTACTTC. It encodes CASSTRTGVHEQYF.

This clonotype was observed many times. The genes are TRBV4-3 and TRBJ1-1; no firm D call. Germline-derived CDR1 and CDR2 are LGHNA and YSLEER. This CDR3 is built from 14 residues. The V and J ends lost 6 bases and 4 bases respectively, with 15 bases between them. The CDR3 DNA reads TGCGCCAGCAGGGAAAGTAGGATGGGCACTGAAGCTTTCTTT. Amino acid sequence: CASRESRMGTEAFF.

The CDR3 loop reads CASSLVGGGGYEQYF. The CDR3 DNA reads as TGTGCCAGCAGCTTAGTCGGCGGGGGTGGTTACGAGCAGTACTTC. The rearrangement uses TRBV7-9 and TRBJ2-7; 7 nucleotides align to TRBD2. This CDR3 is 15 amino acids long. Germline V gene sequence: CDR1 SEHNR, CDR2 FQNEAQ (reference sequence). The V gene end was trimmed by 1 base and the J gene end by 4 bases; junction bases not matched to a gene: 7.

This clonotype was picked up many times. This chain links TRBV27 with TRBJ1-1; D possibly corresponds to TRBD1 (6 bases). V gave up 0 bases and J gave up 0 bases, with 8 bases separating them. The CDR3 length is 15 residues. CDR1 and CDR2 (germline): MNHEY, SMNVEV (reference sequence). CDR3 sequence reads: CASSLSTGMNTEAFF. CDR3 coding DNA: TGTGCCAGCAGTTTATCCACAGGGATGAACACTGAAGCTTTCTTT.

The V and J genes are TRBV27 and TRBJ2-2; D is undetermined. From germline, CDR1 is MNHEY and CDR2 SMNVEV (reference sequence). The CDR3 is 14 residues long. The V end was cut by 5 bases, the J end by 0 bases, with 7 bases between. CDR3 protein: CASSGGTNTGELFF. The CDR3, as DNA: TGTGCCAGCAGTGGTGGCACGAACACCGGGGAGCTGTTTTTT.

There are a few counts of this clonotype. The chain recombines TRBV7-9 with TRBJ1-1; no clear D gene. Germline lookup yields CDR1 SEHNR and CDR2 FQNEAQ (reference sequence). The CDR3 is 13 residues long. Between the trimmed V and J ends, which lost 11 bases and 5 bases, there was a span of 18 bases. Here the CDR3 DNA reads TGTGCCGCCCCGGTGCCGGGTGGGACTGAAGCTTTCTTT. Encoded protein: CAAPVPGGTEAFF.

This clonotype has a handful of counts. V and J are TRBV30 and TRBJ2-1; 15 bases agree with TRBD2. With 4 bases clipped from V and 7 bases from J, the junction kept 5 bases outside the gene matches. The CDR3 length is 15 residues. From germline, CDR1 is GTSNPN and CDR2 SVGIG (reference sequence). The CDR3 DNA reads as TGTGCCTGGACGGGACTAGCGGGAGGTTGGAATGAGCAGTTCTTC. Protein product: CAWTGLAGGWNEQFF. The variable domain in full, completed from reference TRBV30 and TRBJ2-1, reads SQTIHQWPATLVQPVGSPLSLECTVEGTSNPNLYWYRQAAGRGLQLLFYSVGIGQISSEVPQNLSASRPQDRQFILSSKKLLLSDSGFYLCAWTGLAGGWNEQFFGPGTRLTVL.

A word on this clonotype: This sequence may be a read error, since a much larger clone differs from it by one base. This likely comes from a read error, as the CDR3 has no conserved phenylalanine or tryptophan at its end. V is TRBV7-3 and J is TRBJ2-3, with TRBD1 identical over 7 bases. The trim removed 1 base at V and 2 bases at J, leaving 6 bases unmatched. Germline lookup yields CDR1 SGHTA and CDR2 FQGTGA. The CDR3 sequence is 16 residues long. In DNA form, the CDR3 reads TGTGCCAGCAGCTTAATCGGGACAGAGACCACAGATACGCAGTATCTT. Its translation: CASSLIGTETTDTQYL.

The CDR3, as DNA: TGTGCCACCCGGGACAGGGGAGGCAATCAGCCCCAGCATTTT. Its translation: CATRDRGGNQPQHF. The chain combines TRBV19 with TRBJ1-5, with 10 bases lining up with TRBD1. Germline CDR1 LNHDA, CDR2 SQIVND (reference sequence). With 10 bases clipped from V and 2 bases from J, the junction kept 5 bases outside the gene matches. The CDR3 totals 14 residues. Full variable domain (remainder filled in from reference TRBV19 and TRBJ1-5): DGGITQSPKYLFRKEGQNVTLSCEQNLNHDAMYWYRQDPGQGLRLIYYSQIVNDFQKGDIAEGYSVSREKKESFPLTVTSAQKNPTAFYLCATRDRGGNQPQHFGDGTRLSIL.

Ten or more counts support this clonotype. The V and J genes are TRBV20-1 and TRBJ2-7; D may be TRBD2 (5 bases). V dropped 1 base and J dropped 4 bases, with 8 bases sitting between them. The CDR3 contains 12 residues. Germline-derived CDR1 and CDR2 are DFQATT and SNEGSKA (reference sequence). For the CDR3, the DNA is TGCAGTGCTAGAGTCACGGGGTACGAGCAGTACTTC. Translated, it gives CSARVTGYEQYF.

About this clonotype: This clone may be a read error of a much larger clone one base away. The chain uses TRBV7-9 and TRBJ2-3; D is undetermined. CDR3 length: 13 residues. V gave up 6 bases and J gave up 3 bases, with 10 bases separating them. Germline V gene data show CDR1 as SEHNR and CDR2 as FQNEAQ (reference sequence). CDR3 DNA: TGTGCCAGCAGACCCAGATTTACAGATACGCAGTATTTT. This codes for CASRPRFTDTQYF.

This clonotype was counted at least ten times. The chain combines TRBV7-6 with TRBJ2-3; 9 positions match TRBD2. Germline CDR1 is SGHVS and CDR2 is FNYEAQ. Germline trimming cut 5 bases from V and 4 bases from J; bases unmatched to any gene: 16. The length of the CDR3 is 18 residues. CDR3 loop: CASSQILAGVLGPDTQYF. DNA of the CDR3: TGTGCCAGCAGCCAGATCTTAGCGGGAGTTTTGGGTCCAGATACGCAGTATTTT.

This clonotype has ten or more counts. The CDR3: CASSPGTVNEKLFF. In nucleotides, the CDR3 is TGTGCCAGCAGTCCCGGGACGGTGAATGAAAAACTGTTTTTT. The genes are TRBV12-3 or TRBV12-4 and TRBJ1-4, with D possibly being TRBD1 (5 bases). V lost 5 bases to trimming and J lost 5 bases, with 12 bases between them. CDR3 length: 14 amino acids.

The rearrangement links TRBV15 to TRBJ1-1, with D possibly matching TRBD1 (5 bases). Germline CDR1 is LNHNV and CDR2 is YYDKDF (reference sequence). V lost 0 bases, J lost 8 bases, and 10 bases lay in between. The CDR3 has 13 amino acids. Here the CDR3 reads CATSRDKGSEAFF. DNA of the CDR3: TGTGCCACCAGCAGAGATAAGGGGTCAGAAGCTTTCTTT. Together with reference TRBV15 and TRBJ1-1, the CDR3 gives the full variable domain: DAMVIQNPRYQVTQFGKPVTLSCSQTLNHNVMYWYQQKSSQAPKLLFHYYDKDFNNEADTPDNFQSRRPNTSFCFLDIRSPGLGDTAMYLCATSRDKGSEAFFGQGTRLTVV.

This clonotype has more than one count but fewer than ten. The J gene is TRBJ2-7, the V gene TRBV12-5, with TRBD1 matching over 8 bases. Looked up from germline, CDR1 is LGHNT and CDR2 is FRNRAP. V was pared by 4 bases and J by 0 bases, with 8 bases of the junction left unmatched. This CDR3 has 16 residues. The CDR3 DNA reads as TGTGCTAGTGGTTGGCTAACAGGGGGAAGCTCCTACGAGCAGTACTTC. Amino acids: CASGWLTGGSSYEQYF. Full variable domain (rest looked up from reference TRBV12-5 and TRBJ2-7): DARVTQTPRHKVTEMGQEVTMRCQPILGHNTVFWYRQTMMQGLELLAYFRNRAPLDDSGMPKDRFSAEMPDATLATLKIQPSEPRDSAVYFCASGWLTGGSSYEQYFGPGTRLTVT.

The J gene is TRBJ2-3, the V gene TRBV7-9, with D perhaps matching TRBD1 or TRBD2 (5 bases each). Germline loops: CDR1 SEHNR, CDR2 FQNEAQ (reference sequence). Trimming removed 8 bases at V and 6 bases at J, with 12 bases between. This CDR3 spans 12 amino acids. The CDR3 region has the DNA TGTGCCAGCTGGGGCAGAGGGGATACGCAGTATTTT. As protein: CASWGRGDTQYF.

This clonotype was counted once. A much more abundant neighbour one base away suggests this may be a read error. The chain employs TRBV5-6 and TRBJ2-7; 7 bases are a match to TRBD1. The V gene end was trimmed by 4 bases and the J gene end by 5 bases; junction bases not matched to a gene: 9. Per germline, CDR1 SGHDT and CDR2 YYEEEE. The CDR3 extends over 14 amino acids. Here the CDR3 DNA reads TGTGCCAGCAGCGGGGGACAGAGTCCCCACGAGCAGTACTTC. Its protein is CASSGGQSPHEQYF.

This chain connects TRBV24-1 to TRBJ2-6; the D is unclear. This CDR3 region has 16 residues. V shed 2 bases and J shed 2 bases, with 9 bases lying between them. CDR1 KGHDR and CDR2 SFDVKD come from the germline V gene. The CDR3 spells CATSDSYGTGANVLTF. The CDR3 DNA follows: TGTGCCACCAGTGATTCTTACGGTACTGGGGCCAACGTCCTGACTTTC.

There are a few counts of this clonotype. The DNA for the CDR3 is TGTGCCAGCAGCTTATTTTCAGCGAACACTGAAGCTTTCTTT. Amino acid sequence: CASSLFSANTEAFF. The chain couples TRBV7-6 to TRBJ1-1; D unresolved. V lost 2 bases to trimming and J lost 1 base, with 8 bases between them. Per the germline V gene, CDR1 is SGHVS and CDR2 is FNYEAQ. The CDR3 length is 14 residues. The entire variable domain, with the rest obtained from reference TRBV7-6 and TRBJ1-1, is as follows: GAGVSQSPRYKVTKRGQDVALRCDPISGHVSLYWYRQALGQGPEFLTYFNYEAQQDKSGLPNDRFSAERPEGSISTLTIQRTEQRDSAMYRCASSLFSANTEAFFGQGTRLTVV.

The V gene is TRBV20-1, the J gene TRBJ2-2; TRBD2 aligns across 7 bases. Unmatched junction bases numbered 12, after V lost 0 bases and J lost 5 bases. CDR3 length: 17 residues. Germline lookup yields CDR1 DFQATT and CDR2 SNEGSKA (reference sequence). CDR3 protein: CSARDPPSGKLTGELFF. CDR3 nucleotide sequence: TGCAGTGCTAGAGATCCCCCTAGCGGCAAGCTGACCGGGGAGCTGTTTTTT.

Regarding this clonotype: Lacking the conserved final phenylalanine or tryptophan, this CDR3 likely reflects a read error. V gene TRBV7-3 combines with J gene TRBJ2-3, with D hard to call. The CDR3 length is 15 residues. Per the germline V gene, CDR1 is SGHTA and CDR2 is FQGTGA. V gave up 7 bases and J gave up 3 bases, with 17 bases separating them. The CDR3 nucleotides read TGTGCCAGCAACCAGACGTGGGCTGGGACAGATACGCAGTATGTT. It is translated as CASNQTWAGTDTQYV.

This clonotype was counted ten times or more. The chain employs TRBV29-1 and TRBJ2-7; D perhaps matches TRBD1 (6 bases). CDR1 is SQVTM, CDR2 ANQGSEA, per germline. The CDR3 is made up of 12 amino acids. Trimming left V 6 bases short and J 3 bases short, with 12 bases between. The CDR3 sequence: CSVLGQHYEQYF. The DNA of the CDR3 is TGCAGCGTCTTAGGACAGCACTACGAGCAGTACTTC.

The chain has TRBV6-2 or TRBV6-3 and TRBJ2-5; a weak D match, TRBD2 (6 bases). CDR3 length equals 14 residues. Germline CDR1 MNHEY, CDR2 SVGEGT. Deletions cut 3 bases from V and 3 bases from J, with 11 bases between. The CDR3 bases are TGTGCCAGCAGTTATCGGCGGGGAAAAGAGACCCAGTACTTC. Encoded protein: CASSYRRGKETQYF.

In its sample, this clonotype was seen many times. The CDR3 reads CASSSGLAVYEQYF. CDR3 DNA sequence: TGTGCCAGCAGCTCGGGACTAGCGGTTTACGAGCAGTACTTC. The rearrangement joins TRBV27 to TRBJ2-7; 11 bases agree with TRBD2. Germline values: CDR1 MNHEY, CDR2 SMNVEV (reference sequence). The CDR3 length is 14 residues. Trimming removed 6 bases from V and 4 bases from J; junction bases left unmatched: 5.